Below are 26 T cell receptor beta chains sequenced from a single sample in a study of shared clonotypes between healthy human individuals. Produced via immunoSEQ multiplex PCR; TCRdb's table is partial and in-frame only. Counted here are around 1,000,000 clones, roughly 80% occurring once; the ten biggest clones make up roughly 0.83%. Sequences were obtained from memory CD4+ T cells from PBMCs. Subset described: CD45RA-negative fraction. The receptors originated from a man younger than 30 in good health. Some clones in this sample may be carry-over from other donors' samples.

This chain uses TRBV30 with TRBJ1-5; 7 nucleotides agree with TRBD1. The germline gives CDR1 GTSNPN, CDR2 SVGIG (reference sequence). The length of the CDR3 is 13 residues. The V segment lost 2 bases and the J segment 6 bases; nucleotides outside the gene matches: 4. Here the CDR3 DNA reads TGTGCCTGGAGTACAGGGGACGGTCAGCCCCAGCATTTT. Amino acid sequence: CAWSTGDGQPQHF.

The chain links TRBV7-9 to TRBJ1-2; D call uncertain. This CDR3 has 12 residues. V lost 3 bases and J lost 6, with 8 bases in between. The germline V gene has CDR1 SEHNR and CDR2 FQNEAQ (reference sequence). The CDR3 DNA sequence: TGTGCCAGCAGCTTCCTACCCGATGGCTACACCTTC. Translating gives CASSFLPDGYTF.

Points on this clone: Other DNA sequences in the same sample also yield this CDR3. For the CDR3, the DNA is TGCGCCAGCAGCCAAGGACGAGCAACTAATGAAAAACTGTTTTTT. This sequence encodes CASSQGRATNEKLFF. This chain links TRBV4-1 with TRBJ1-4; D is unclear. Per the germline V gene, CDR1 is MGHRA and CDR2 is YSYEKL. This CDR3 is built from 15 residues. Between the trimmed V and J ends, which lost 1 base and 0 bases, there was a span of 6 bases.

This clone was observed a few times. This sequence joins TRBV2 and TRBJ1-5; 11 bases match TRBD1. The CDR3 length is 15 residues. Germline V lookup: CDR1 SNHLY, CDR2 FYNNEI. Germline trimming cut 6 bases from V and 6 bases from J; bases unmatched to any gene: 7. DNA of the CDR3: TGTGCCAGCAGACCCGGGACAGGGGGTTTTCAGCCCCAGCATTTT. As protein: CASRPGTGGFQPQHF.

This clone was observed once. This rearrangement joins TRBV11-2 to TRBJ1-1, with unresolved D. The CDR3 totals 14 residues. V lost 1 base, J lost 1 base, and 7 bases lay in between. The germline V gene has CDR1 SGHAT and CDR2 FQNNGV. The CDR3: CASSLGVKNTEAFF. In DNA, the CDR3 is TGTGCCAGCAGCTTAGGGGTGAAGAACACTGAAGCTTTCTTT. The full variable domain, in which reference TRBV11-2 and TRBJ1-1 provide the parts outside the CDR3, is EAGVAQSPRYKIIEKRQSVAFWCNPISGHATLYWYQQILGQGPKLLIQFQNNGVVDDSQLPKDRFSAERLKGVDSTLKIQPAKLEDSAVYLCASSLGVKNTEAFFGQGTRLTVV.

The chain carries TRBV7-3 and TRBJ2-3; D possibly matches TRBD1 or TRBD2 (6 bases each). This CDR3 region has 16 residues. Germline V lookup: CDR1 SGHTA, CDR2 FQGTGA. Trimming took off 5 bases at V and 1 base at J, with 16 bases between the two ends. For the CDR3, the DNA is TGTGCCAGCAGCCCGGTCAGGGGCGGGGGCACAGATACGCAGTATTTT. It encodes CASSPVRGGGTDTQYF.

This clone was recorded a few times. This chain links TRBV7-9 with TRBJ1-1; D gene unclear. V lost 5 bases, J lost 7 bases, and 8 bases lay in between. Germline CDR1 SEHNR, CDR2 FQNEAQ (reference sequence). This CDR3 contains 11 residues. This CDR3 reads CASSVEFEAFF. CDR3 bases: TGTGCCAGCAGCGTCGAGTTTGAAGCTTTCTTT.

The CDR3 spells CASSPRLASYEQYF. The CDR3 nucleotides are TGTGCCAGCAGTCCACGACTAGCGTCCTACGAGCAGTACTTC. The rearrangement links TRBV27 to TRBJ2-7, with TRBD2 matching over 8 bases. The CDR3 loop spans 14 amino acids. J was trimmed by 1 base and V by 5 bases; bases with no gene match: 4. Germline CDR1 is MNHEY and CDR2 is SMNVEV (reference sequence).

As for this clone: In the same sample, other DNA sequences code for this CDR3. V usage is TRBV28 and J usage is TRBJ1-5; possibly TRBD1 for D (6 bases). CDR1 and CDR2 (germline): MDHEN, SYDVKM. The CDR3 spans 15 residues. With 3 bases removed from V and 2 bases from J, the gap between germline ends came to 11 bases. The CDR3 loop reads CASSLGGGGNQPQHF. For the CDR3, the DNA is TGTGCCAGCAGTTTGGGGGGGGGCGGCAATCAGCCCCAGCATTTT.

The genes are TRBV11-2 and TRBJ1-1, with D possibly TRBD1 on 6 matching bases. Germline-derived CDR1 and CDR2 are SGHAT and FQNNGV. The germline V and J ends were trimmed by 6 bases and 1 base, with 18 bases remaining between them. The CDR3 is 16 amino acids. The CDR3 DNA reads TGTGCCAGCAGAGACCTACTAAAAGGGGGGAACACTGAAGCTTTCTTT. This translates into CASRDLLKGGNTEAFF.

The rearrangement joins TRBV5-8 to TRBJ1-2; D gene unclear. V was cut by 0 bases and J by 7 bases, with 10 bases left in between. The CDR3 extends over 13 amino acids. Germline assignment: CDR1 SGHTS and CDR2 YDEGEE. The CDR3 sequence is CASSLAEIGGYTF. The CDR3 nucleotides read TGTGCCAGCAGCTTGGCAGAAATCGGTGGCTACACCTTC.

The chain employs TRBV27 and TRBJ1-2; D may be TRBD1 (5 bases). The CDR3 is 13 residues long. V was trimmed by 3 bases and J by 8 bases, leaving 13 bases between them. Germline V CDR1 and CDR2: MNHEY, SMNVEV (reference sequence). The CDR3 is CASSFRTGVGYTF. Written as DNA, the CDR3 is TGTGCCAGCAGTTTCAGAACAGGCGTCGGCTACACCTTC.

The DNA of the CDR3 is TGTGCCAGCTCACCAGATACAGGGGGGCAGGGGAATCAGCCCCAGCATTTT. Translating it yields CASSPDTGGQGNQPQHF. The gene calls are TRBV18 and TRBJ1-5; 8 nucleotides match TRBD1. V shed 2 bases and J 4 bases; nucleotides not matched to a gene: 10. This CDR3 contains 17 residues. CDR1 is KGHSH and CDR2 is LQKENI in the germline V gene. Complete variable domain (other parts from reference TRBV18 and TRBJ1-5): NAGVMQNPRHLVRRRGQEARLRCSPMKGHSHVYWYRQLPEEGLKFMVYLQKENIIDESGMPKERFSAEFPKEGPSILRIQQVVRGDSAAYFCASSPDTGGQGNQPQHFGDGTRLSIL.

The chain couples TRBV7-2 to TRBJ1-2, with D perhaps matching TRBD1 (5 bases). The CDR3 consists of 17 residues. In germline, CDR1 is SGHTA, CDR2 FQGNSA. Trimming pared 4 bases from V and 7 bases from J, leaving 25 bases between. This chain's CDR3 is CASSSPARTRRGLGYTF. DNA of the CDR3: TGTGCCAGCAGCTCCCCAGCTAGGACACGACGGGGTCTTGGCTACACCTTC. Combining the CDR3 with reference TRBV7-2 and TRBJ1-2 gives the whole variable domain GAGVSQSPSNKVTEKGKDVELRCDPISGHTALYWYRQSLGQGLEFLIYFQGNSAPDKSGLPSDRFSAERTGGSVSTLTIQRTQQEDSAVYLCASSSPARTRRGLGYTFGSGTRLTVV.

The chain is built from TRBV4-2 and TRBJ2-1; D remains ambiguous. The CDR3 consists of 12 residues. V lost 3 bases to trimming and J lost 6 bases, with 6 bases between them. Germline V gene lookup returns CDR1 LGHNA and CDR2 YNFKEQ. The CDR3 here is CASSHPSNEQFF. As DNA, the CDR3 is TGTGCCAGCAGCCACCCCTCCAATGAGCAGTTCTTC.

This clone has a count of ten or more. The gene calls are TRBV28 and TRBJ2-5; TRBD2 matches at 8 bases. The CDR3 has 14 amino acids. Germline V gene sequence: CDR1 MDHEN, CDR2 SYDVKM. The V and J ends lost 6 bases and 3 bases, in that order; junction bases with no gene match: 6. CDR3 sequence: CASRPGGAKETQYF. The CDR3 DNA reads TGTGCCAGCAGGCCCGGGGGGGCGAAAGAGACCCAGTACTTC.

The chain joins TRBV2 to TRBJ2-3; D is perhaps TRBD2 (5 bases). The CDR3 is made up of 13 amino acids. CDR1 SNHLY and CDR2 FYNNEI come from the germline V gene. Trimming left V 3 bases short and J 6 bases short, with 10 bases between. The CDR3 DNA sequence: TGTGCCAGCAGTGAGAGGGCCAGGGATACGCAGTATTTT. This gives the protein CASSERARDTQYF.

The chain employs TRBV7-2 and TRBJ2-7; 7 nucleotides agree with TRBD1. The CDR3 consists of 14 residues. CDR1 and CDR2 (germline): SGHTA, FQGNSA. Trimming removed 6 bases from V and 2 bases from J; junction bases left unmatched: 7. The CDR3 loop reads CASSHTGAAYEQYF. CDR3 DNA: TGTGCCAGCAGTCATACAGGGGCAGCCTACGAGCAGTACTTC.

The V call is TRBV7-8, the J call TRBJ2-5; D is unresolved. This CDR3 is 16 amino acids long. Per the germline V gene, CDR1 is SGHVS and CDR2 is FQNEAQ. Trimming pared 5 bases from V and 1 base from J, leaving 17 bases between. The CDR3 nucleotides are TGTGCCAGCAGCCCGATCCGGCAGAAAGTCCAAGAGACCCAGTACTTC. Its translation: CASSPIRQKVQETQYF. The whole variable domain, remainder taken from reference TRBV7-8 and TRBJ2-5, is GAGVSQSPRYKVAKRGQDVALRCDPISGHVSLFWYQQALGQGPEFLTYFQNEAQLDKSGLPSDRFFAERPEGSVSTLKIQRTQQEDSAVYLCASSPIRQKVQETQYFGPGTRLLVL.

This clone was seen repeatedly, ten times or more. The chain carries TRBV10-1 and TRBJ2-1; tentatively, D is TRBD2 (5 bases). CDR3 size: 14 residues. The V end lost 3 bases, the J end lost 5 bases, and 11 bases lay between the germline ends. Germline values: CDR1 WNHNN, CDR2 SYGVQD (reference sequence). CDR3: CASSDYGKNNEQFF. CDR3 nucleotides: TGCGCCAGCAGTGATTACGGGAAAAACAATGAGCAGTTCTTC.

In DNA form, the CDR3 reads TGTGCCTGGGGTACAGGGGCCGGAGGCAATCAGCCCCAGCATTTT. This gives the protein CAWGTGAGGNQPQHF. The chain carries TRBV30 and TRBJ1-5; TRBD1 matches 7 bases. The CDR3 runs to 15 residues. Germline trimming cut 5 bases from V and 2 bases from J; bases unmatched to any gene: 9. The V gene's germline CDR1 is GTSNPN and CDR2 SVGIG (reference sequence). Looking up the rest from reference TRBV30 and TRBJ1-5 gives the full variable domain: SQTIHQWPATLVQPVGSPLSLECTVEGTSNPNLYWYRQAAGRGLQLLFYSVGIGQISSEVPQNLSASRPQDRQFILSSKKLLLSDSGFYLCAWGTGAGGNQPQHFGDGTRLSIL.

The chain employs TRBV5-1 and TRBJ2-5, with TRBD2 identical over 15 bases. Germline assignment: CDR1 SGHRS and CDR2 YFSETQ. The trim removed 3 bases at V and 1 base at J, leaving 1 base unmatched. The CDR3 has 16 residues. Here the CDR3 reads CASSWTSGRAQETQYF. The CDR3 DNA sequence: TGCGCCAGCAGCTGGACTAGCGGGAGGGCCCAAGAGACCCAGTACTTC.

The chain recombines TRBV29-1 with TRBJ1-5; 8 bases agree with TRBD1. Trimming cost V 5 bases and J 6 bases; bases outside gene matches: 9. Per germline, CDR1 SQVTM and CDR2 ANQGSEA. This CDR3 has 14 residues. The CDR3 bases are TGCAGCGTTACGTACCAGGGGGCGAGTCAGCCCCAGCATTTT. Protein sequence: CSVTYQGASQPQHF.

V is TRBV7-2 and J is TRBJ2-7; D possibly uses TRBD1 or TRBD2 (5 bases each). Trimming took 5 bases from V and 0 from J, leaving 11 bases between them. The germline V gene encodes CDR1 SGHTA and CDR2 FQGNSA. The CDR3 runs 14 residues. The chain's CDR3 is CASSLRGPSYEQYF. CDR3 sequence (DNA): TGTGCCAGCAGCCTACGGGGCCCCTCCTACGAGCAGTACTTC.

This clone was detected a few times. The chain links TRBV2 to TRBJ2-7; tentative D call: TRBD1 (7 bases). Trimming pared 6 bases from V and 0 bases from J, leaving 12 bases between. CDR1 and CDR2 from the germline V gene are SNHLY and FYNNEI. The CDR3 loop spans 14 amino acids. The CDR3 protein is CASRRDRSSYEQYF. CDR3 DNA: TGTGCCAGCAGGCGGGACAGAAGCTCCTACGAGCAGTACTTC.

The chain is built from TRBV4-3 and TRBJ1-2; maybe TRBD1 (5 bases). This CDR3 has 13 amino acids. Germline lookup yields CDR1 LGHNA and CDR2 YSLEER. Trimming stripped 1 base from V and 8 bases from J, with 11 bases between. CDR3 protein: CASSQGVQGGYTF. The CDR3 region has the DNA TGCGCCAGCAGCCAAGGGGTCCAGGGAGGCTACACCTTC.